This TCR beta chain was sequenced in a study of molecular identifiers for immune sequencing clone quantification. Regarding the study as a whole: For highly expanded clones, sizes could be underestimated when identical TCR molecules share a barcode.

V was pared by 3 bases and J by 1 base, with 4 bases of the junction left unmatched. The germline V gene encodes CDR1 KGHSH and CDR2 LQKENI. This CDR3 has 17 amino acids. Previously published methods and listed TCR primers were used for the bulk TCR libraries. MiXCR, run by TCRdb on the PCR reads, gives a single entry per CDR3 protein. The sample yields about 65,000 distinct CDR3 sequences, less than 20% seen once. This clonotype was detected many times. No antigen is known for it. The J gene is TRBJ2-3, the V gene TRBV18; 13 bases are shared with TRBD2. The TCR was taken from a human donor in good health. Some libraries in this study had Jurkat cell RNA spiked in. Sequences were obtained from naive CD8+ T cells from blood, with Jurkat cell RNA spiked in. Subset defined: FACS-sorted CD8+CD4-CCR7+CD45RA+ naive T cells. The CDR3 DNA reads as TGTGCCAGCTCACCGGGGACTAGCGGGATAGGCACAGATACGCAGTATTTT. Translation gives CASSPGTSGIGTDTQYF.